Listed below are T cell receptor beta chains from one sample, sequenced in a study of shared clonotypes between healthy human individuals. Here immunoSEQ multiplex PCR was the method, and the copy in TCRdb shows in-frame clones only, minus some. The sample has over a million clones, roughly 74% seen once. Material: memory CD4+ T cells from PBMCs. Receptor source: a man aged 18 to 30 in good health. Some clones in this sample may be carry-over from other donors' samples. CDR3s include the opening cysteine and the closing phenylalanine or tryptophan. The D gene is left open where the match is weak. Rows give clone size only sometimes, using once, few, many, or a class for an expanded clone.

J gene: TRBJ2-7; D gene: .; V gene: TRBV29-1; clone size: .; CDR3 protein: CSAIGTWGSYEQYF; CDR3 DNA: TGCAGCGCTATTGGGACCTGGGGGTCCTACGAGCAGTACTTC
J gene: TRBJ1-5; D gene: TRBD1; V gene: TRBV2; clone size: few; CDR3 protein: CASSGQGGDQPQHF; CDR3 DNA: TGTGCCAGCAGCGGACAGGGTGGGGATCAGCCCCAGCATTTT
J gene: TRBJ2-1; D gene: TRBD1; V gene: TRBV6-1; clone size: .; CDR3 protein: CASSEVWTGEQFF; CDR3 DNA: TGTGCCAGCAGTGAAGTGTGGACAGGTGAGCAGTTCTTC
J gene: TRBJ2-2; D gene: .; V gene: TRBV6-1; clone size: .; CDR3 protein: CASSAVLGGYGELFF; CDR3 DNA: TGTGCCAGCAGTGCTGTCCTGGGGGGCTACGGGGAGCTGTTTTTT
J gene: TRBJ2-1; D gene: TRBD2; V gene: TRBV11-2; clone size: .; CDR3 protein: CASSRTSFYNEQFF; CDR3 DNA: TGTGCCAGCAGCAGGACTAGCTTCTACAATGAGCAGTTCTTC
J gene: TRBJ1-5; D gene: .; V gene: TRBV27; clone size: few; CDR3 protein: CASSVADINQPQHF; CDR3 DNA: TGTGCCAGCAGTGTGGCAGATATCAATCAGCCCCAGCATTTT
J gene: TRBJ2-7; D gene: .; V gene: TRBV6-1; clone size: .; CDR3 protein: CASGVGGGPHEQYF; CDR3 DNA: TGTGCCAGCGGTGTCGGCGGAGGGCCTCACGAGCAGTACTTC
J gene: TRBJ1-4; D gene: .; V gene: TRBV18; clone size: once; CDR3 protein: CASSQTTGDEKLFF; CDR3 DNA: TGTGCCAGCTCACAGACCACGGGAGATGAAAAACTGTTTTTT
J gene: TRBJ2-3; D gene: TRBD2; V gene: TRBV30; clone size: .; CDR3 protein: CARSGTSGSTDTQYF; CDR3 DNA: TGTGCCCGCTCCGGGACTAGCGGGAGCACAGATACGCAGTATTTT
J gene: TRBJ1-4; D gene: TRBD1; V gene: TRBV18; clone size: once; CDR3 protein: CASSPGTGPEKLFF; CDR3 DNA: TGTGCCAGCTCACCCGGGACAGGGCCCGAAAAACTGTTTTTT
J gene: TRBJ2-5; D gene: TRBD2; V gene: TRBV27; clone size: .; CDR3 protein: CASRPASGRKGGETQYF; CDR3 DNA: TGTGCCAGCAGGCCCGCTAGCGGGAGAAAGGGAGGGGAGACCCAGTACTTC
J gene: TRBJ2-2; D gene: .; V gene: TRBV4-3; clone size: .; CDR3 protein: CASSQEKQGRTGELFF; CDR3 DNA: TGCGCCAGCAGCCAAGAAAAGCAGGGGAGGACCGGGGAGCTGTTTTTT
J gene: TRBJ2-2; D gene: TRBD2; V gene: TRBV30; clone size: .; CDR3 protein: CAWSQGGAGELFF; CDR3 DNA: TGTGCCTGGAGCCAGGGAGGGGCCGGGGAGCTGTTTTTT
J gene: TRBJ2-3; D gene: TRBD1; V gene: TRBV5-4; clone size: .; CDR3 protein: CASSPDRTDTQYF; CDR3 DNA: TGTGCCAGCAGTCCGGACAGGACAGATACGCAGTATTTT
J gene: TRBJ2-2; D gene: .; V gene: TRBV5-4; clone size: .; CDR3 protein: CASSLPGSGGELFF; CDR3 DNA: TGTGCCAGCAGCTTGCCCGGGTCCGGCGGGGAGCTGTTTTTT
J gene: TRBJ2-7; D gene: TRBD2; V gene: TRBV7-2; clone size: .; CDR3 protein: CASTLAGRGEQYF; CDR3 DNA: TGTGCCAGCACGCTAGCGGGCCGGGGTGAGCAGTACTTC
J gene: TRBJ2-1; D gene: .; V gene: TRBV7-8; clone size: once; CDR3 protein: CASSLAGGGAYNEQFF; CDR3 DNA: TGTGCCAGCAGCTTAGCGGGAGGGGGGGCCTACAATGAGCAGTTCTTC
J gene: TRBJ2-1; D gene: TRBD2; V gene: TRBV11-2; clone size: .; CDR3 protein: CASSIGTSGVSYNEQFF; CDR3 DNA: TGTGCCAGCAGCATTGGGACTAGCGGGGTCTCCTACAATGAGCAGTTCTTC
J gene: TRBJ1-1; D gene: .; V gene: TRBV5-1; clone size: .; CDR3 protein: CASSLSRVNTEAFF; CDR3 DNA: TGCGCCAGCAGCTTGAGCAGGGTGAACACTGAAGCTTTCTTT
J gene: TRBJ2-1; D gene: .; V gene: TRBV11-2; clone size: .; CDR3 protein: CASSLRAESNEQFF; CDR3 DNA: TGTGCCAGCAGCTTGCGGGCCGAATCCAATGAGCAGTTCTTC
J gene: TRBJ2-2; D gene: TRBD1; V gene: TRBV5-4; clone size: .; CDR3 protein: CASSSNRGSGELFF; CDR3 DNA: TGTGCCAGCAGCTCGAACAGGGGGTCCGGGGAGCTGTTTTTT
J gene: TRBJ2-2; D gene: TRBD2; V gene: TRBV7-3; clone size: .; CDR3 protein: CASSLNGRSAGELFF; CDR3 DNA: TGTGCCAGCAGCTTAAACGGGAGGTCGGCCGGGGAGCTGTTTTTT
J gene: TRBJ2-7; D gene: .; V gene: TRBV4-2; clone size: .; CDR3 protein: CASSQGGLLSEQYF; CDR3 DNA: TGTGCCAGCAGCCAAGGGGGACTCCTCTCCGAGCAGTACTTC
J gene: TRBJ1-1; D gene: .; V gene: TRBV7-8; clone size: once; CDR3 protein: CASSPGTTEAFF; CDR3 DNA: TGTGCCAGCAGCCCCGGGACCACTGAAGCTTTCTTT
J gene: TRBJ1-1; D gene: .; V gene: TRBV7-9; clone size: .; CDR3 protein: CASSFTSGNTEAFF; CDR3 DNA: TGTGCCAGCAGCTTTACAAGTGGGAACACTGAAGCTTTCTTT
J gene: TRBJ1-2; D gene: .; V gene: TRBV19; clone size: .; CDR3 protein: CASMLRGGRANYGYTF; CDR3 DNA: TGTGCCAGTATGTTGCGGGGCGGTCGCGCTAACTATGGCTACACCTTC
J gene: TRBJ2-7; D gene: .; V gene: TRBV7-3; clone size: .; CDR3 protein: CASSLTSAAEQYF; CDR3 DNA: TGTGCCAGCAGCTTAACGAGTGCAGCCGAGCAGTACTTC
J gene: TRBJ1-2; D gene: .; V gene: TRBV7-9; clone size: .; CDR3 protein: CASSLDSGGVSYGYTF; CDR3 DNA: TGTGCCAGCAGCTTAGACTCCGGGGGGGTCTCCTATGGCTACACCTTC
J gene: TRBJ1-5; D gene: .; V gene: TRBV2; clone size: .; CDR3 protein: CASSRQVSNQPQHF; CDR3 DNA: TGTGCCAGCAGTAGACAGGTTAGCAATCAGCCCCAGCATTTT
J gene: TRBJ1-1; D gene: .; V gene: TRBV15; clone size: .; CDR3 protein: CATSRDKGYTEAFF; CDR3 DNA: TGTGCCACCAGCAGAGATAAGGGATACACTGAAGCTTTCTTT
J gene: TRBJ2-7; D gene: TRBD1; V gene: TRBV19; clone size: .; CDR3 protein: CASSTGQGWYEQYF; CDR3 DNA: TGTGCCAGTAGTACCGGACAGGGTTGGTACGAGCAGTACTTC